The 26 T cell receptor beta chains below all came from one sample that was sequenced in a study of OX40 agonist ivuxolimab in advanced cancers. The library was made by the immunoSEQ multiplex PCR assay. TCRdb holds this immuneACCESS table with in-frame rearrangements only. Some clones are missing; in checked studies, unresolved V genes explain under half, and the rest has no known cause. Across this sample there are some 75,000 clones, with roughly 84% seen only once. Clones ranked in the top ten supply roughly 0.7% of the sample. The sequences come from CD4+ or CD8+ T cells sorted from blood, collected in a trial of the OX40 agonist ivuxolimab. These receptors were obtained from an adult with an advanced solid tumor such as melanoma, head and neck, liver or kidney cancer.

V gene TRBV11-2 combines with J gene TRBJ2-1; D gene ambiguous. Germline V gene lookup returns CDR1 SGHAT and CDR2 FQNNGV. V was pared by 5 bases and J by 8 bases, with 16 bases between. The CDR3 runs to 14 residues. CDR3 in amino acids: CASSPRPRADEQFF. CDR3 nucleotides: TGTGCCAGCAGCCCCCGACCCCGCGCCGATGAGCAGTTCTTC.

The table lists this clone with many counts. The rearrangement joins TRBV9 to TRBJ2-3; D gene ambiguous. The CDR3 loop spans 16 amino acids. Per germline, CDR1 SGDLS and CDR2 YYNGEE. Trimming took off 4 bases at V and 0 bases at J, with 15 bases between the two ends. The DNA of the CDR3 is TGTGCCAGCAGCTCCCACACTGGGTCTAGCACAGATACGCAGTATTTT. This encodes CASSSHTGSSTDTQYF.

V and J are TRBV6-1 and TRBJ2-6; D ambiguous. The CDR3 is 15 residues long. Between the trimmed V and J ends, which lost 2 bases and 0 bases, there was a span of 5 bases. Germline values: CDR1 MNHNS, CDR2 SASEGT. The CDR3: CASSEWRSGANVLTF. The CDR3 region has the DNA TGTGCCAGCAGTGAATGGCGCTCTGGGGCCAACGTCCTGACTTTC.

This clone was recorded a few times. The chain joins TRBV6-1 to TRBJ2-7, with 10 bases identical to TRBD2. J gave up 6 bases and V 3 bases, and 17 bases lay outside the gene matches. The CDR3 contains 18 residues. CDR1 is MNHNS and CDR2 is SASEGT in the germline V gene. CDR3 sequence (DNA): TGTGCCAGCAGTGAGGTAGAGGGGCTAGCGGGAGTGCGGAGCGAGCAGTACTTC. It encodes CASSEVEGLAGVRSEQYF.

The chain has TRBV7-9 and TRBJ2-7; TRBD1 agrees at 7 bases. Germline assignment: CDR1 SEHNR and CDR2 FQNEAQ (reference sequence). After removal of 5 bases from V and 5 bases from J, the junction contained 3 bases not matched to a gene. The CDR3 has 12 amino acids. The CDR3, as DNA: TGTGCCAGCAGCACAACAGGGGACGAGCAGTACTTC. Amino acids: CASSTTGDEQYF.

The chain uses TRBV7-8 and TRBJ2-2; 8 bases are a match to TRBD2. After removal of 1 base from V and 1 base from J, the junction contained 11 bases not matched to a gene. The CDR3 is 19 amino acids. Per the germline V gene, CDR1 is SGHVS and CDR2 is FQNEAQ. CDR3 bases: TGTGCCAGCAGCTTAGGCTTGTTGAGGCTAGCGGGGAACACCGGGGAGCTGTTTTTT. Amino acid sequence: CASSLGLLRLAGNTGELFF.

This clone was seen only a few times. This CDR3 reads CSARNDREAFF. CDR3 DNA: TGCAGTGCTAGAAACGACAGGGAAGCTTTCTTT. V usage is TRBV20-1 and J usage is TRBJ1-1, with D perhaps matching TRBD1 (6 bases). Germline CDR1 and CDR2: DFQATT and SNEGSKA (reference sequence). CDR3 length: 11 residues. The V end was cut by 2 bases, the J end by 8 bases, with 9 bases between.

This rearrangement joins TRBV5-1 to TRBJ2-2; TRBD2 aligns across 8 bases. The CDR3 is made up of 15 amino acids. Losses at the gene ends were 7 bases for V and 2 bases for J; bases not matched to a gene: 7. Germline V lookup: CDR1 SGHRS, CDR2 YFSETQ. The CDR3 nucleotides read TGCGCCAGCCATAGCGGGACGATTAACACCGGGGAGCTGTTTTTT. It specifies CASHSGTINTGELFF.

The V and J genes are TRBV4-1 and TRBJ2-2; TRBD2 is a possible D gene (5 bases). CDR3 size: 17 residues. V gave up 4 bases and J gave up 3 bases, with 18 bases separating them. CDR1 is MGHRA, CDR2 YSYEKL, per germline. CDR3 sequence: CASSRPLGKEDTGELFF. The CDR3 nucleotides read TGCGCCAGCAGCCGTCCTTTGGGAAAGGAGGACACCGGGGAGCTGTTTTTT.

The rearrangement joins TRBV5-4 to TRBJ1-5; D call uncertain. The ends were cut back, 0 bases at V and 5 bases at J, with 6 bases in the middle. Germline-derived CDR1 and CDR2 are SGHNT and YYREEE (reference sequence). This CDR3 spans 13 amino acids. The CDR3 region has the DNA TGTGCCAGCAGCTTGGAGTTAGATCAGCCCCAGCATTTT. Amino acids: CASSLELDQPQHF.

This chain uses TRBV15 with TRBJ2-3; D uncertain. CDR3 length: 13 residues. Germline V gene lookup returns CDR1 LNHNV and CDR2 YYDKDF (reference sequence). V lost 0 bases to trimming and J lost 6 bases, with 7 bases between them. The CDR3 sequence is CATSRDLRDTQYF. The CDR3 coding sequence is TGTGCCACCAGCAGAGATTTGAGGGATACGCAGTATTTT.

This chain links TRBV2 with TRBJ1-1; 8 bases fit TRBD1. Germline V gene lookup returns CDR1 SNHLY and CDR2 FYNNEI. V lost 6 bases and J lost 6; bases outside the gene matches: 15. The CDR3 is made up of 16 amino acids. CDR3 amino acids: CASRPGTGRGEAEAFF. DNA for the CDR3: TGTGCCAGCAGGCCCGGGACAGGACGAGGAGAGGCTGAAGCTTTCTTT.

The gene calls are TRBV7-2 and TRBJ1-1; no reliable D call. The CDR3 length is 16 residues. CDR1 is SGHTA and CDR2 is FQGNSA in the germline V gene. Trimming removed 2 bases from V and 0 bases from J, with 13 bases in between. CDR3 nucleotide sequence: TGTGCCAGCAGCTTAAGGCGCGCCAGGCTGAACACTGAAGCTTTCTTT. Its translation: CASSLRRARLNTEAFF.

V gene TRBV7-2 combines with J gene TRBJ2-7, with TRBD1 matching 7 bases. This CDR3 comprises 14 residues. V lost 1 base, J lost 4 bases, and 4 bases stayed unmatched. Per germline, CDR1 SGHTA and CDR2 FQGNSA. CDR3 amino acids: CASSLGGGGYEQYF. The CDR3 nucleotides read TGTGCCAGCAGCTTAGGAGGGGGCGGGTACGAGCAGTACTTC.

The chain uses TRBV7-2 and TRBJ2-7; no definite D call. The CDR3 runs to 14 residues. Trimming stripped 5 bases from V and 5 bases from J, with 16 bases between. Germline-derived CDR1 and CDR2 are SGHTA and FQGNSA. CDR3 loop: CASSAGRRYNEQYF. DNA of the CDR3: TGTGCCAGCAGCGCCGGAAGACGGTACAACGAGCAGTACTTC. Using reference TRBV7-2 and TRBJ2-7 for the parts outside the CDR3, the full variable domain is GAGVSQSPSNKVTEKGKDVELRCDPISGHTALYWYRQSLGQGLEFLIYFQGNSAPDKSGLPSDRFSAERTGGSVSTLTIQRTQQEDSAVYLCASSAGRRYNEQYFGPGTRLTVT.

The V call is TRBV25-1, the J call TRBJ2-3; D possibly corresponds to TRBD2 (6 bases). Germline-derived CDR1 and CDR2 are MGHDK and SYGVNS. This CDR3 comprises 16 residues. V was trimmed by 4 bases and J by 2 bases, leaving 16 bases between them. This chain's CDR3 is CASSVPGGVNTDTQYF. The CDR3 DNA reads as TGTGCCAGCAGTGTCCCAGGAGGGGTGAACACAGATACGCAGTATTTT.

The rearrangement uses TRBV7-3 and TRBJ1-2; 9 bases align to TRBD1. The germline V gene encodes CDR1 SGHTA and CDR2 FQGTGA. The CDR3 totals 13 residues. The J segment lost 6 bases and the V segment lost 5 bases, leaving 4 bases of the junction unmatched. CDR3 in amino acids: CASSRDREDGYTF. The CDR3 coding sequence is TGTGCCAGCAGCCGGGACAGGGAGGATGGCTACACCTTC.

This clone has just a few counts. The gene calls are TRBV5-4 and TRBJ2-5; D uncertain. The V gene lost 3 bases and the J gene lost 0 bases, with 12 bases spanning the gap. The CDR3 sequence is 15 residues long. Germline CDR1 reads SGHNT; CDR2 reads YYREEE (reference sequence). The chain's CDR3 is CASSSKQSYQETQYF. In DNA, the CDR3 is TGTGCCAGCAGCTCTAAGCAGTCGTACCAAGAGACCCAGTACTTC.

V and J are TRBV5-4 and TRBJ2-7; 12 nucleotides match TRBD2. CDR1 and CDR2 from the germline V gene are SGHNT and YYREEE (reference sequence). CDR3 length: 15 amino acids. The V gene end was trimmed by 4 bases and the J gene end by 3 bases; junction bases not matched to a gene: 5. DNA of the CDR3: TGTGCCAGCAGCCGCGGACTAGCGGGGTTCTACGAGCAGTACTTC. It yields the protein CASSRGLAGFYEQYF.

V is TRBV9 and J is TRBJ2-5; 11 nucleotides align to TRBD2. The CDR3 is made up of 17 amino acids. Per germline, CDR1 SGDLS and CDR2 YYNGEE. V shed 4 bases, J shed 4 bases, and the junction held 12 bases outside the gene matches. The CDR3 loop is CASSPYSGRASGETQYF. CDR3 DNA: TGTGCCAGCAGCCCCTATAGCGGGAGGGCCTCTGGAGAGACCCAGTACTTC. The entire variable domain, with the rest obtained from reference TRBV9 and TRBJ2-5, is as follows: DSGVTQTPKHLITATGQRVTLRCSPRSGDLSVYWYQQSLDQGLQFLIQYYNGEERAKGNILERFSAQQFPDLHSELNLSSLELGDSALYFCASSPYSGRASGETQYFGPGTRLLVL.

This chain connects TRBV27 to TRBJ1-6; D not resolved. CDR3 length equals 15 residues. The germline V gene encodes CDR1 MNHEY and CDR2 SMNVEV (reference sequence). The V and J ends lost 3 bases and 10 bases respectively, with 16 bases between them. The CDR3 loop reads CASSFIGILGSPLHF. In DNA form, the CDR3 reads TGTGCCAGCAGTTTTATAGGGATTCTTGGATCACCCCTCCACTTT.

The chain employs TRBV29-1 and TRBJ2-7, with D possibly being TRBD1 (5 bases). Germline CDR1 is SQVTM and CDR2 is ANQGSEA. The CDR3 contains 11 residues. V gave up 5 bases and J gave up 3 bases, with 8 bases separating them. For the CDR3, the DNA is TGCAGCGTTCAGGGTGACTACGAGCAGTACTTC. It is translated as CSVQGDYEQYF.

The genes are TRBV29-1 and TRBJ2-7; TRBD1 agrees at 9 bases. The CDR3 contains 14 residues. V shed 3 bases and J 5 bases; nucleotides not matched to a gene: 8. Per germline, CDR1 SQVTM and CDR2 ANQGSEA. CDR3 sequence reads: CSVDFQDRGHEQYF. The CDR3 region has the DNA TGCAGCGTTGACTTTCAGGACAGGGGCCACGAGCAGTACTTC.

The V gene is TRBV5-4, the J gene TRBJ1-6; 7 bases are a match to TRBD1. With V trimmed by 6 bases and J by 7 bases, 13 bases remained unmatched. The CDR3 is 16 amino acids. Germline assignment: CDR1 SGHNT and CDR2 YYREEE (reference sequence). The CDR3 loop reads CASTPWESRGNSPLHF. The CDR3 DNA sequence: TGTGCCAGCACCCCCTGGGAATCCAGGGGGAATTCACCCCTCCACTTT.

V gene TRBV27 combines with J gene TRBJ1-2; 7 nucleotides align to TRBD1. The V gene's germline CDR1 is MNHEY and CDR2 SMNVEV (reference sequence). V trimming: 4 bases; J trimming: 7 bases; junction bases outside the gene matches: 9. The CDR3 is 14 amino acids. CDR3 bases: TGTGCCAGCAGTTCCCTGACAGGGCTGACTGGCTACACCTTC. Amino acid sequence: CASSSLTGLTGYTF.

In DNA, the CDR3 is TGTGCCAGCAGCACTAACGACAGGGCCTATGGCTACACCTTC. Translated, it gives CASSTNDRAYGYTF. The rearrangement links TRBV28 to TRBJ1-2; 7 bases match TRBD1. The CDR3 covers 14 residues. Trimming cost V 6 bases and J 4 bases; bases outside gene matches: 8. CDR1 and CDR2 (germline): MDHEN, SYDVKM.